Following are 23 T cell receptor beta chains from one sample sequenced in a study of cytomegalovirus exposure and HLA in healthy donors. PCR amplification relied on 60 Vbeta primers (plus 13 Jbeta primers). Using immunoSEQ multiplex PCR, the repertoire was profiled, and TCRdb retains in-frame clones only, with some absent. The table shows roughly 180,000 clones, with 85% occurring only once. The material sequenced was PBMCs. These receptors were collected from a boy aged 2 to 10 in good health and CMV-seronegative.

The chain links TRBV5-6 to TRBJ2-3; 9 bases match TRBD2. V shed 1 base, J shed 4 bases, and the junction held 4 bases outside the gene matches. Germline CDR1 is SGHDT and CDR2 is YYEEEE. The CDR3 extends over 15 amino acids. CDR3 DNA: TGTGCCAGCAGCTTGAGGCTAGCGGGACCAGATACGCAGTATTTT. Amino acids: CASSLRLAGPDTQYF.

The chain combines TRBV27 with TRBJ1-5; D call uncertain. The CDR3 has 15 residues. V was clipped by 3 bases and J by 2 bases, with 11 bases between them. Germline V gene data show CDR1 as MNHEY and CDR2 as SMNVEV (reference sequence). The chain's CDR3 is CASSLGRVGNQPQHF. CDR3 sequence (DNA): TGTGCCAGCAGTTTGGGCCGAGTGGGCAATCAGCCCCAGCATTTT.

CDR3 nucleotides: TGTGCCAGCAGCTTAGGGAGTGGTGAAAAACTGTTTTTT. It specifies CASSLGSGEKLFF. The V call is TRBV7-9, the J call TRBJ1-4; D is unresolved. The V and J ends lost 1 base and 7 bases respectively, with 7 bases between them. Per germline, CDR1 SEHNR and CDR2 FQNEAQ (reference sequence). This CDR3 spans 13 amino acids.

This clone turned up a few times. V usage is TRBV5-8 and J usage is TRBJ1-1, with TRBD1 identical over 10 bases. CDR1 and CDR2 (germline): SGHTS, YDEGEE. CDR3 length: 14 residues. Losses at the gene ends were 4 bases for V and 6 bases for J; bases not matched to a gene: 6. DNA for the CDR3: TGTGCCAGCAGCCCGACAGGGGGCGGCCCTGAAGCTTTCTTT. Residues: CASSPTGGGPEAFF.

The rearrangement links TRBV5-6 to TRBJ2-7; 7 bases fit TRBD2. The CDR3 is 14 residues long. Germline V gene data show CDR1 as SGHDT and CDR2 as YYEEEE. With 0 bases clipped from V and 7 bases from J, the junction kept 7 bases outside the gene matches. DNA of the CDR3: TGTGCCAGCAGCTTGGGGGAGGGTGTACGGGAGCAGTACTTC. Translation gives CASSLGEGVREQYF.

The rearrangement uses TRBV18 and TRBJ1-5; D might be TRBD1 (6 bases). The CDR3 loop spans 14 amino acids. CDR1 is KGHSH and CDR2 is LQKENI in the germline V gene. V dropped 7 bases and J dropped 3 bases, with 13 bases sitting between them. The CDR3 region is CASCDRSYNQPQHF. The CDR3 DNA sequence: TGTGCCAGCTGCGACAGGTCCTACAATCAGCCCCAGCATTTT.

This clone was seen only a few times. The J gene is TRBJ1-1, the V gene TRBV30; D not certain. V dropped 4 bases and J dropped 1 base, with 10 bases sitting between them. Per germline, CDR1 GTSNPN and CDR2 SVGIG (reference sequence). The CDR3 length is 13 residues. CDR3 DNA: TGTGCCTGGAACCCGGAGGGGAACACTGAAGCTTTCTTT. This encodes CAWNPEGNTEAFF. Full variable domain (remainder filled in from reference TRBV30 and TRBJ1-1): SQTIHQWPATLVQPVGSPLSLECTVEGTSNPNLYWYRQAAGRGLQLLFYSVGIGQISSEVPQNLSASRPQDRQFILSSKKLLLSDSGFYLCAWNPEGNTEAFFGQGTRLTVV.

DNA of the CDR3: TGCAGCGTAGCCGGACAGGGATTTAACTATGGCTACACCTTC. Its protein product is CSVAGQGFNYGYTF. The chain links TRBV29-1 to TRBJ1-2, with 8 nucleotides matching TRBD1. Trimming at V came to 6 bases and at J to 1 base, leaving 7 bases not matched to a gene. This CDR3 is built from 14 residues. CDR1 is SQVTM, CDR2 ANQGSEA, per germline.

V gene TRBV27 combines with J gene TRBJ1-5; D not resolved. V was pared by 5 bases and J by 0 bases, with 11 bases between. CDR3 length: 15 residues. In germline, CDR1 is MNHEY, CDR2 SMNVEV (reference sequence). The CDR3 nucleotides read TGTGCCAGCAGTCGTCAGTTAAGTAGCAATCAGCCCCAGCATTTT. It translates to CASSRQLSSNQPQHF.

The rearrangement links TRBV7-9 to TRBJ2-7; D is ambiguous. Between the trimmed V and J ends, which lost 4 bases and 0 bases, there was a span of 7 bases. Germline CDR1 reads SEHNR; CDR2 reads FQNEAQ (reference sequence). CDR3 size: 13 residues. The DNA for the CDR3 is TGTGCCAGCAGCTCGCGGAGCTCCTACGAGCAGTACGTC. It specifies CASSSRSSYEQYV.

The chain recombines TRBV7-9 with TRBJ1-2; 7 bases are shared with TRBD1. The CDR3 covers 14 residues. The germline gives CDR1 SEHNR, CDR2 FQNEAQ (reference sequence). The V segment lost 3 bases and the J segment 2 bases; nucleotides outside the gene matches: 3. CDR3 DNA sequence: TGTGCCAGCAGCTTGCCGGGACAGAACTATGGCTACACCTTC. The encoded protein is CASSLPGQNYGYTF. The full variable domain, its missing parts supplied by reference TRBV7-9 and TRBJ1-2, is DTGVSQNPRHKITKRGQNVTFRCDPISEHNRLYWYRQTLGQGPEFLTYFQNEAQLEKSRLLSDRFSAERPKGSFSTLEIQRTEQGDSAMYLCASSLPGQNYGYTFGSGTRLTVV.

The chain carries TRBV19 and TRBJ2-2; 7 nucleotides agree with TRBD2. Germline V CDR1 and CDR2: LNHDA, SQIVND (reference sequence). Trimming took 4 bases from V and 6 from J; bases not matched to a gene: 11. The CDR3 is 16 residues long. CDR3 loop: CASSSSGGGASGELFF. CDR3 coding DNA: TGTGCCAGTAGTAGTTCTGGGGGGGGAGCTTCCGGGGAGCTGTTTTTT.

CDR3 DNA sequence: TGCGCCAGCAGGAGACAGGGACCGGCTTTCTTT. Its protein is CASRRQGPAFF. The chain has TRBV5-1 and TRBJ1-1; 7 nucleotides agree with TRBD1. CDR1 is SGHRS and CDR2 is YFSETQ in the germline V gene. The J segment lost 11 bases and the V segment lost 5 bases, leaving 6 bases of the junction unmatched. The CDR3 runs 11 residues.

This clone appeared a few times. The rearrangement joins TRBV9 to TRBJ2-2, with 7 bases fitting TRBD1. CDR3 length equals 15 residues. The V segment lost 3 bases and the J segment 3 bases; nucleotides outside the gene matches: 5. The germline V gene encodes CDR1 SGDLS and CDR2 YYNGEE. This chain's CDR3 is CASSDKGADTGELFF. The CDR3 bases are TGTGCCAGCAGCGATAAGGGGGCGGACACCGGGGAGCTGTTTTTT.

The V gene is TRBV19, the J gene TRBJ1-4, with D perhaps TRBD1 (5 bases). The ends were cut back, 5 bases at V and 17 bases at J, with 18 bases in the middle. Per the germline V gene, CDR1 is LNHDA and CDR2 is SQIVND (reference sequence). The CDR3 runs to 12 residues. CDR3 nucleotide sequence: TGTGCCAGTAGTTCCGGGGGAGGATACACCTTTTTT. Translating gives CASSSGGGYTFF.

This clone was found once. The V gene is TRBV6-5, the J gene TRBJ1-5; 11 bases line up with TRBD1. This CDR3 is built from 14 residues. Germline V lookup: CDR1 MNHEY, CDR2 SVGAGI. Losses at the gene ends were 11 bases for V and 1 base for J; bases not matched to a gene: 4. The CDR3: CAVGQGASNQPQHF. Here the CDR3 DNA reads TGTGCCGTTGGACAGGGGGCCAGCAATCAGCCCCAGCATTTT.

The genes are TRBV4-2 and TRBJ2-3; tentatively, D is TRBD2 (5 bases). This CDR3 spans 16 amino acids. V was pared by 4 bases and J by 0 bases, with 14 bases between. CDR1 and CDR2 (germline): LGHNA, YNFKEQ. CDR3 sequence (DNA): TGTGCCAGCAGCCGACGACTTAGGACTAGCACAGATACGCAGTATTTT. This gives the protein CASSRRLRTSTDTQYF.

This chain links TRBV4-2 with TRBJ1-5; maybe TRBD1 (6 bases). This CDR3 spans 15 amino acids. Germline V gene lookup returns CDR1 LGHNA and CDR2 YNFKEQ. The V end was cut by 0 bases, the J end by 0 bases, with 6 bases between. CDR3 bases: TGTGCCAGCAGCCAAGAGGACAGTAGCAATCAGCCCCAGCATTTT. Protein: CASSQEDSSNQPQHF.

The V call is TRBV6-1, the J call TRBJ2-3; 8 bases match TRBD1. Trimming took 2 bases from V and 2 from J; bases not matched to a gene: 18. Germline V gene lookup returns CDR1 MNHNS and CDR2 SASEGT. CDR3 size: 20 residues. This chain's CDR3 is CASSESGQVFTTATTDTQYF. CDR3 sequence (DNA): TGTGCCAGCAGTGAATCGGGACAGGTGTTCACCACAGCCACCACAGATACGCAGTATTTT.

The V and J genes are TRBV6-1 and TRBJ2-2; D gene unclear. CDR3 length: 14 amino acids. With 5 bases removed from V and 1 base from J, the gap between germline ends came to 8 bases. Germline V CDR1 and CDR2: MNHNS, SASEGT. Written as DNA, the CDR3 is TGTGCCAGCAGTCTGGCCAAGAACACCGGGGAGCTGTTTTTT. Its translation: CASSLAKNTGELFF.

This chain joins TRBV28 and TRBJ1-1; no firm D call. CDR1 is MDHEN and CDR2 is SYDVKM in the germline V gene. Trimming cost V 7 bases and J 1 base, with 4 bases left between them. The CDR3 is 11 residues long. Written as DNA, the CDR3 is TGTGCCAGCATGGCGAACACTGAAGCTTTCTTT. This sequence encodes CASMANTEAFF.

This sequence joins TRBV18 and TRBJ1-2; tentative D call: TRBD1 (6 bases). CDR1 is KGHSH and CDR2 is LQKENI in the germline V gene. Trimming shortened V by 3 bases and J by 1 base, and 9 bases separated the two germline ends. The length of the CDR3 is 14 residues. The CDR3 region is CASSPDRNNYGYTF. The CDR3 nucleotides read TGTGCCAGCTCACCGGACAGAAATAACTATGGCTACACCTTC.

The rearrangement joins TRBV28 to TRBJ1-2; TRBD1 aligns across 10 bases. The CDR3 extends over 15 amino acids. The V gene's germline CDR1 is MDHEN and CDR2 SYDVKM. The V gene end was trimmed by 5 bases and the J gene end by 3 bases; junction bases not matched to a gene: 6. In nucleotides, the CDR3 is TGTGCCAGCAGTGATGGACAGGGGGTCGACTATGGCTACACCTTC. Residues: CASSDGQGVDYGYTF.